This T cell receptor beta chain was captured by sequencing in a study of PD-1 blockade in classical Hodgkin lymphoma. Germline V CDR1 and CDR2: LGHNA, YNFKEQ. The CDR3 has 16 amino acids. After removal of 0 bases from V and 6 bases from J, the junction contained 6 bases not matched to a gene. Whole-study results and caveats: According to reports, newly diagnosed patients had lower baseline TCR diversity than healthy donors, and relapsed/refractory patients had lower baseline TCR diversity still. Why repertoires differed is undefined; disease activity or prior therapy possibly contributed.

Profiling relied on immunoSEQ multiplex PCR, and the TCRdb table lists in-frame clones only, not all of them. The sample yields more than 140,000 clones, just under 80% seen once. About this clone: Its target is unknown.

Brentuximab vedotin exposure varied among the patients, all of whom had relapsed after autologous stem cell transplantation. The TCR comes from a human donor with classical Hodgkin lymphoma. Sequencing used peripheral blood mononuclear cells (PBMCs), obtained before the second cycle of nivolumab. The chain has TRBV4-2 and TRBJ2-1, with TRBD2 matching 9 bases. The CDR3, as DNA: TGTGCCAGCAGCCAAGATAGGCTAGCGGGGCGCAATGAGCAGTTCTTC. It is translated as CASSQDRLAGRNEQFF.